A selection of T cell receptor beta chains follows, all from one sample in a study of patients and donors after allogeneic stem cell transplantation. TCRdb reprocessed the RT-PCR reads via MiXCR and lists one record per CDR3 protein. The sample shows over 130,000 distinct CDR3 sequences, about two fifths of them seen only once. The sample taken for sequencing was blood, either unsorted or a sorted T cell fraction (not recorded which). Receptors originate from a human donor who was either an allogeneic HSCT recipient or a stem cell or donor lymphocyte infusion donor (not recorded which). It is not recorded whose cells these are; they may come from a transplant donor. The CDR3 runs from the conserved cysteine through the conserved F or W. D genes are given only for firm matches. Rows may omit the clone size; those that give it use once, few, many or a size class.

clone_size	v_call	d_call	j_call	cdr3_nt	cdr3_aa
NA	TRBV20-1	NA	TRBJ2-7	TGCAGTGCTCTTTCTTATGAGGGCGAGCAGTACTTC	CSALSYEGEQYF
NA	TRBV6-2/TRBV6-3	NA	TRBJ2-7	TGTGCCAGCAGAATCTCCTACGAGCAGTACTTC	CASRISYEQYF
NA	TRBV12-3/TRBV12-4	TRBD2	TRBJ2-1	TGTGCCAGCAGTCCCTTCAGCGGGGGGGCCTACAATGAGCAGTTCTTC	CASSPFSGGAYNEQFF
few	TRBV29-1	NA	TRBJ2-3	TGCAGCGCTGATGGGAACAGCTTCACAGATACGCAGTATTTT	CSADGNSFTDTQYF
NA	TRBV12-3/TRBV12-4	NA	TRBJ2-3	TGTGCCAGCGGACCTGTGAGGGGGACAGATACGCAGTATTTT	CASGPVRGTDTQYF
NA	TRBV6-4	NA	TRBJ2-1	TGTGCCAGCAGTGACGGGTTATCGGGGGATGAGCAGTTCTTC	CASSDGLSGDEQFF
NA	TRBV4-3	NA	TRBJ1-2	TGCGCCAGCAGCCAAGAGTTAGGAGGGAATCAGGGAAATGGCTACACCTTC	CASSQELGGNQGNGYTF
NA	TRBV28	TRBD2	TRBJ2-1	TGTGCCAGCAGTTTATTGTTTCCAGCGGGGGGCCTCTCCTACAATGAGCAGTTCTTC	CASSLLFPAGGLSYNEQFF
NA	TRBV20-1	NA	TRBJ2-3	TGCAGTGCTGACGGGGGCACAGATACGCAGTATTTT	CSADGGTDTQYF
NA	TRBV9	TRBD1	TRBJ1-1	TGTGCCAGCAGCGTAGACGCACAGGGGGCGACTGAAGCTTTCTTT	CASSVDAQGATEAFF
few	TRBV20-1	NA	TRBJ1-4	TGCAGTCCCAGTGCCGGGGAAAAACTGTTTTTT	CSPSAGEKLFF
few	TRBV12-3/TRBV12-4	TRBD2	TRBJ2-5	TGTGCCAGCAGTTTAGCGCCGGGGGGGTACCAAGAGACCCAGTACTTC	CASSLAPGGYQETQYF
NA	TRBV5-6	NA	TRBJ1-3	TGTGCCAGCAGCAGGCGTCCTACCTCTGGAAACACCATATATTTT	CASSRRPTSGNTIYF
NA	TRBV12-3/TRBV12-4	NA	TRBJ1-2	TGTGCCAGCACCCAGGTTCGTCCTGGGAATGGCTACACCTTC	CASTQVRPGNGYTF
NA	TRBV12-3/TRBV12-4	NA	TRBJ1-2	TGTGCCAGCACCCAGACATTAGTCTATGGCTACACCTTC	CASTQTLVYGYTF
few	TRBV4-3	NA	TRBJ1-6	TGCGCCAGCAGCCAAGTCCCAGGGAATGTCGATTCACCCCTCCACTTT	CASSQVPGNVDSPLHF
NA	TRBV27	NA	TRBJ2-5	TGTGCCAGCAATGAGGAGACCCAGTACTTC	CASNEETQYF
NA	TRBV7-3	TRBD1	TRBJ2-2	TGTGCCAGCAGTCCGACAGGGACGGACACCGGGGAGCTGTTTTTT	CASSPTGTDTGELFF
once	TRBV7-2	NA	TRBJ2-2	TGTGCCAGCACCCCTAAGGGGCGGCTGTTTTTT	CASTPKGRLFF
NA	TRBV29-1	NA	TRBJ2-2	TGCAGCGTTATAACGGGGAATCGTGGCACCGGGGAGCTGTTTTTT	CSVITGNRGTGELFF
few	TRBV5-1	NA	TRBJ1-1	TGCGCCAGCAGCTTGGTTATTAACACTGAAGCTTTCTTT	CASSLVINTEAFF
NA	TRBV9	TRBD2	TRBJ2-3	TGTGCCAGCAGCGACCCCGGCGGGGGAAATACAGATACGCAGTATTTT	CASSDPGGGNTDTQYF